These 24 T cell receptor beta chains originate from one sample sequenced in a study of Ad26.COV2.S vaccination and SARS-CoV-2 variants. Stated treatment: approximately 18 received Ad26.COV2.S at low or high dose, single or two shots; 5 received placebo; per-sample allocation not given. Sampling happened 63 days after the first vaccine or placebo injection. Measured with immunoSEQ multiplex PCR; TCRdb has only the in-frame clones, and not every one. Of under 400,000 clones listed, roughly 84% are singletons. The sample consisted of peripheral blood, taken in a trial of Ad26.COV2.S vaccine versus placebo. Receptor source: a person aged 18-65 years who received the Ad26.COV2.S COVID-19 vaccine or a placebo.

Ten or more counts support this clone. The gene calls are TRBV2 and TRBJ1-1; no clear D gene. Trimming left V 8 bases short and J 4 bases short, with 5 bases between. This CDR3 has 10 residues. Germline CDR1 is SNHLY and CDR2 is FYNNEI. The CDR3, as DNA: TGTGCCAGCGTTGGCACTGAAGCTTTCTTT. Translated, it gives CASVGTEAFF. The full variable domain, completed using reference TRBV2 and TRBJ1-1, is EPEVTQTPSHQVTQMGQEVILRCVPISNHLYFYWYRQILGQKVEFLVSFYNNEISEKSEIFDDQFSVERPDGSNFTLKIRSTKLEDSAMYFCASVGTEAFFGQGTRLTVV.

This clone was picked up one time. This chain uses TRBV10-3 with TRBJ2-7; D unclear. Between the trimmed V and J ends, which lost 7 bases and 1 base, there was a span of 11 bases. The CDR3 has 13 amino acids. The V gene's germline CDR1 is ENHRY and CDR2 SYGVKD. The CDR3 nucleotides are TGTGCCATCAAGGAGCAAAGATCCTACGAGCAGTACTTC. Protein: CAIKEQRSYEQYF.

This chain uses TRBV5-1 with TRBJ1-1, with 8 bases lining up with TRBD1. V lost 5 bases, J lost 3 bases, and 15 bases stayed unmatched. Germline V gene sequence: CDR1 SGHRS, CDR2 YFSETQ. The CDR3 covers 17 residues. The CDR3 protein is CASRPRTLGQGHTEAFF. The CDR3, as DNA: TGCGCCAGCAGGCCCCGTACCTTAGGACAGGGACACACTGAAGCTTTCTTT.

This clone has a handful of counts. The chain joins TRBV11-2 to TRBJ1-2, with 9 bases fitting TRBD1. Germline V lookup: CDR1 SGHAT, CDR2 FQNNGV. V shed 2 bases and J 4 bases; nucleotides not matched to a gene: 2. The CDR3 extends over 14 amino acids. The CDR3 loop is CASSLTGQGYGYTF. CDR3 nucleotide sequence: TGTGCCAGCAGCTTAACGGGACAGGGCTATGGCTACACCTTC.

This chain connects TRBV4-3 to TRBJ2-5; D uncertain. In germline, CDR1 is LGHNA, CDR2 YSLEER. This CDR3 has 14 residues. The V and J ends lost 0 bases and 2 bases respectively, with 7 bases between them. CDR3: CASSQETSQETQYF. The CDR3, as DNA: TGCGCCAGCAGCCAAGAGACAAGTCAAGAGACCCAGTACTTC.

V usage is TRBV2 and J usage is TRBJ2-1, with TRBD2 matching 14 bases. This CDR3 comprises 17 residues. Germline CDR1 is SNHLY and CDR2 is FYNNEI. Germline trimming cut 7 bases from V and 5 bases from J; bases unmatched to any gene: 10. The CDR3 spells CASIFVQGLAGDNEQFF. The CDR3 coding sequence is TGTGCCAGCATTTTTGTCCAGGGACTAGCGGGGGACAATGAGCAGTTCTTC.

V is TRBV27 and J is TRBJ2-7, with 9 bases identical to TRBD1. The germline CDR1 and CDR2 sequences are MNHEY and SMNVEV (reference sequence). The ends lost 3 bases at V and 5 bases at J; junction bases unmatched: 8. The CDR3 runs 15 residues. For the CDR3, the DNA is TGTGCCAGCAGTTTCACGCCCGGGACAGGGAACGAGCAGTACTTC. Translation: CASSFTPGTGNEQYF.

This rearrangement joins TRBV2 to TRBJ1-5; a weak D match, TRBD1 (5 bases). V was cut by 6 bases and J by 0 bases, with 12 bases left in between. This CDR3 has 15 amino acids. CDR1 and CDR2 from the germline V gene are SNHLY and FYNNEI. The CDR3 sequence: CASRRDGASNQPQHF. The CDR3 nucleotides read TGTGCCAGCAGGAGGGACGGGGCTAGCAATCAGCCCCAGCATTTT.

V and J are TRBV28 and TRBJ2-7; 7 bases align to TRBD2. CDR3 length: 15 residues. Trimming cost V 3 bases and J 0 bases; bases outside gene matches: 5. From germline, CDR1 is MDHEN and CDR2 SYDVKM. The CDR3 loop is CASSFGRDYSYEQYF. The CDR3 nucleotides are TGTGCCAGCAGTTTCGGCCGGGACTACTCCTACGAGCAGTACTTC.

This clone was observed once. V gene TRBV9 combines with J gene TRBJ2-1; TRBD1 matches at 8 bases. The V gene's germline CDR1 is SGDLS and CDR2 YYNGEE. The junction had 3 bases not matched to a gene; V was cut back by 0 bases and J by 4 bases. The CDR3 is 15 residues long. CDR3 in amino acids: CASSVGRTGYNEQFF. DNA for the CDR3: TGTGCCAGCAGCGTAGGCAGGACAGGGTACAATGAGCAGTTCTTC.

V usage is TRBV7-3 and J usage is TRBJ1-6; 7 nucleotides align to TRBD1. Looked up from germline, CDR1 is SGHTA and CDR2 is FQGTGA. This CDR3 has 16 amino acids. V was clipped by 5 bases and J by 1 base; unmatched bases: 5. CDR3 in DNA: TGTGCCAGCAGCCAGGGGGGAAGGTCCTATAATTCACCCCTCCACTTT. Encoded protein: CASSQGGRSYNSPLHF.

The chain joins TRBV5-6 to TRBJ2-7; TRBD2 matches 9 bases. CDR3 length: 15 residues. Germline V gene lookup returns CDR1 SGHDT and CDR2 YYEEEE. V lost 0 bases to trimming and J lost 5 bases; unmatched junction nucleotides: 6. The CDR3 coding sequence is TGTGCCAGCAGCTTGGGCGGGGGGGCCTTTCACGAGCAGTACTTC. Amino acid sequence: CASSLGGGAFHEQYF.

The CDR3 DNA reads as TGTGCCAGCAGTTCACTTCAGGGGAATTCACCCCTCCACTTT. Translating it yields CASSSLQGNSPLHF. V gene TRBV25-1 combines with J gene TRBJ1-6; maybe TRBD1 (6 bases). This CDR3 region has 14 residues. Germline assignment: CDR1 MGHDK and CDR2 SYGVNS. V lost 5 bases and J 7 bases, leaving 12 bases between the germline ends.

V and J are TRBV6-5 and TRBJ2-7, with TRBD2 matching over 12 bases. The CDR3 runs to 16 residues. Germline assignment: CDR1 MNHEY and CDR2 SVGAGI. V lost 2 bases, J lost 4 bases, and 6 bases stayed unmatched. The CDR3 reads CASSYGSTSGGYEQYF. CDR3 coding DNA: TGTGCCAGCAGTTACGGGTCGACTAGCGGGGGTTACGAGCAGTACTTC.

The chain combines TRBV11-3 with TRBJ2-5; TRBD2 agrees at 11 bases. Germline V CDR1 and CDR2: SGHNT, YENEEA. The CDR3 has 16 residues. The trim removed 1 base at V and 2 bases at J, leaving 3 bases unmatched. CDR3 in DNA: TGTGCCAGCAGCTTAGGTGGGACTAGCGGTCAAGAGACCCAGTACTTC. As protein: CASSLGGTSGQETQYF.

The rearrangement joins TRBV7-2 to TRBJ2-6, with D possibly being TRBD2 (5 bases). The CDR3 extends over 16 amino acids. Trimming stripped 0 bases from V and 2 bases from J, with 8 bases between. Germline lookup yields CDR1 SGHTA and CDR2 FQGNSA. The CDR3 nucleotides are TGTGCCAGCAGCTTAGCGACGGGAACTGGGGCCAACGTCCTGACTTTC. Its translation: CASSLATGTGANVLTF.

This clone was observed a single time. The V gene is TRBV7-9, the J gene TRBJ2-2; D is ambiguous. This CDR3 has 14 residues. The V end was cut by 5 bases, the J end by 5 bases, with 12 bases between. Germline V lookup: CDR1 SEHNR, CDR2 FQNEAQ (reference sequence). The CDR3 is CASSKGESTGELFF. As DNA, the CDR3 is TGTGCCAGCAGCAAGGGCGAGTCGACCGGGGAGCTGTTTTTT.

The chain is built from TRBV27 and TRBJ2-7; D might be TRBD1 (5 bases). The CDR3 contains 14 residues. The ends were cut back, 5 bases at V and 2 bases at J, with 13 bases in the middle. Germline V CDR1 and CDR2: MNHEY, SMNVEV (reference sequence). This CDR3 reads CASSPTRVAYEQYF. DNA of the CDR3: TGTGCCAGCAGTCCCACCAGGGTAGCCTACGAGCAGTACTTC.

This rearrangement joins TRBV30 to TRBJ1-6; weak D call: TRBD1 (6 bases). V was cut by 0 bases and J by 10 bases, with 16 bases left in between. In germline, CDR1 is GTSNPN, CDR2 SVGIG (reference sequence). There are 15 residues in the CDR3. For the CDR3, the DNA is TGTGCCTGGAGTGTAAGGGTTGGCAGGGGCTCACCCCTCCACTTT. Translated: CAWSVRVGRGSPLHF. The entire variable domain, with the rest obtained from reference TRBV30 and TRBJ1-6, is as follows: SQTIHQWPATLVQPVGSPLSLECTVEGTSNPNLYWYRQAAGRGLQLLFYSVGIGQISSEVPQNLSASRPQDRQFILSSKKLLLSDSGFYLCAWSVRVGRGSPLHFGNGTRLTVT.

Only one count was recorded for this clone. The chain recombines TRBV5-4 with TRBJ1-6; D unresolved. The germline V gene has CDR1 SGHNT and CDR2 YYREEE (reference sequence). This CDR3 is 17 amino acids long. V lost 1 base and J 9 bases, leaving 20 bases between the germline ends. Written as DNA, the CDR3 is TGTGCCAGCAGCTTGCCTACAACGGGGTACCCTACTTCACCCCTCCACTTT. It yields the protein CASSLPTTGYPTSPLHF.

V is TRBV5-1 and J is TRBJ1-5, with D unclear. The CDR3 spans 15 residues. Per germline, CDR1 SGHRS and CDR2 YFSETQ. V lost 0 bases and J 0 bases, leaving 7 bases between the germline ends. The CDR3, as DNA: TGCGCCAGCAGCTTGGACGGATTTAGCAATCAGCCCCAGCATTTT. Protein: CASSLDGFSNQPQHF. Combining the CDR3 with reference TRBV5-1 and TRBJ1-5 gives the whole variable domain KAGVTQTPRYLIKTRGQQVTLSCSPISGHRSVSWYQQTPGQGLQFLFEYFSETQRNKGNFPGRFSGRQFSNSRSEMNVSTLELGDSALYLCASSLDGFSNQPQHFGDGTRLSIL.

The V and J genes are TRBV11-2 and TRBJ2-6; D not resolved. V was clipped by 5 bases and J by 2 bases, with 19 bases between them. Per germline, CDR1 SGHAT and CDR2 FQNNGV. The length of the CDR3 is 18 residues. The CDR3, as DNA: TGTGCCAGCAGCCGAATCAACCCAAAGGTTGCTGGGGCCAACGTCCTGACTTTC. Translation: CASSRINPKVAGANVLTF.

The chain uses TRBV9 and TRBJ1-2, with 7 nucleotides matching TRBD1. The V and J ends lost 0 bases and 8 bases, in that order; junction bases with no gene match: 4. CDR1 and CDR2 from the germline V gene are SGDLS and YYNGEE. The CDR3 covers 13 residues. In DNA form, the CDR3 reads TGTGCCAGCAGCGTAGGTGGGACAGTAGGCTACACCTTC. Encoded protein: CASSVGGTVGYTF.

The rearrangement uses TRBV7-9 and TRBJ2-2, with 9 nucleotides matching TRBD1. The CDR3 has 17 residues. Trimming removed 6 bases from V and 2 bases from J; junction bases left unmatched: 10. In germline, CDR1 is SEHNR, CDR2 FQNEAQ (reference sequence). CDR3 DNA: TGTGCCAGCAGTTCTAGGAGGGGACAGGGCAACACCGGGGAGCTGTTTTTT. Encoded protein: CASSSRRGQGNTGELFF. Full variable domain (remainder filled in from reference TRBV7-9 and TRBJ2-2): DTGVSQNPRHKITKRGQNVTFRCDPISEHNRLYWYRQTLGQGPEFLTYFQNEAQLEKSRLLSDRFSAERPKGSFSTLEIQRTEQGDSAMYLCASSSRRGQGNTGELFFGEGSRLTVL.